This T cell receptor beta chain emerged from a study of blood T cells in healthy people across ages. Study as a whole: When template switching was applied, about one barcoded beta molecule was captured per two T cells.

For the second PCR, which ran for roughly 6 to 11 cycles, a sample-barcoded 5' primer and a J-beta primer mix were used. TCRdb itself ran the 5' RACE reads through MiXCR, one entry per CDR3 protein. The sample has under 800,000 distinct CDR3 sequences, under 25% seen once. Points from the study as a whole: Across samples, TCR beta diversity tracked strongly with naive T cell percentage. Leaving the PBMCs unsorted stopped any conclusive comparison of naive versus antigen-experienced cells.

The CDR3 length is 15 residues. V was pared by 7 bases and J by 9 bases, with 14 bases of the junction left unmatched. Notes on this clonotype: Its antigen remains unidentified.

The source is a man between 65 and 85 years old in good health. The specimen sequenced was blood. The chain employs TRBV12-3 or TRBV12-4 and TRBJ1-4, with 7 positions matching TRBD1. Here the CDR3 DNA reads TGTGCCAGCACCAAATCCGGGACAGAGCCAAAAAAACTGTTTTTT. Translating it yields CASTKSGTEPKKLFF.